This TCR beta chain was sequenced in a study of OX40 agonist ivuxolimab in advanced cancers. Assay: immunoSEQ multiplex PCR; the TCRdb copy retains only in-frame clones and omits some. The table has just over 25,000 clones, approximately 86% seen once. This CDR3 has 16 residues. The ends lost 2 bases at V and 0 bases at J; junction bases unmatched: 7. Germline V gives CDR1 SGHTA, CDR2 FQGNSA. General study findings and limits: Among T cells, CD8+ cells averaged more expanded clones than CD4+ cells.

About this clone itself: Antigen unknown.

The chain links TRBV7-2 to TRBJ2-7, with 7 bases lining up with TRBD1. The receptor was derived from an adult with an advanced solid tumor such as melanoma, head and neck, liver or kidney cancer. The sample was CD4+ or CD8+ T cells sorted from blood, taken in a trial of the OX40 agonist ivuxolimab. CDR3 residues: CASSLPWAGGSYEQYF. CDR3 coding DNA: TGTGCCAGCAGCTTACCCTGGGCAGGGGGCTCCTACGAGCAGTACTTC.